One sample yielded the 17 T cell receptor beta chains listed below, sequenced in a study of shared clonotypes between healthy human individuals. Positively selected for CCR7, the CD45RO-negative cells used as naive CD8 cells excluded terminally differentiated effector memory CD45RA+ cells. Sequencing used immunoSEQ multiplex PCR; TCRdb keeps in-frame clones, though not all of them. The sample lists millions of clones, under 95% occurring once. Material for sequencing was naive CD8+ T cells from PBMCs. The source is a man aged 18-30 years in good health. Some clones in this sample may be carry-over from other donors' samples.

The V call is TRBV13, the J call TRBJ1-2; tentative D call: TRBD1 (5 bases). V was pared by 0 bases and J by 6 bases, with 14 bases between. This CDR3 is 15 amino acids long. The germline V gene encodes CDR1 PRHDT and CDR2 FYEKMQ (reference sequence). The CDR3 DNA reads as TGTGCCAGCAGCTTAGGGAGAGGGGCTGTCGATGGCTACACCTTC. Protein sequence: CASSLGRGAVDGYTF.

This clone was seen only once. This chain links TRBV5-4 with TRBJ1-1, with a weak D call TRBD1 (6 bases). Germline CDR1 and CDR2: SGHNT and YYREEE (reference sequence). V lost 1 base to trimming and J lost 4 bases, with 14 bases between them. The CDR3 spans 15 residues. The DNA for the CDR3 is TGTGCCAGCAGCTTGAATCCCGGGGGCACCACTGAAGCTTTCTTT. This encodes CASSLNPGGTTEAFF.

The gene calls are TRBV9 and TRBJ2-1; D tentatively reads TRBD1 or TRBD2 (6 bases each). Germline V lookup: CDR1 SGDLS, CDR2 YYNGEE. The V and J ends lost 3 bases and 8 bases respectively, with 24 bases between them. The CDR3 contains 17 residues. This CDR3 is CASSEPRGRAQGDEQFF. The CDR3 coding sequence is TGTGCCAGCAGCGAACCCCGGGGGCGGGCCCAAGGGGATGAGCAGTTCTTC.

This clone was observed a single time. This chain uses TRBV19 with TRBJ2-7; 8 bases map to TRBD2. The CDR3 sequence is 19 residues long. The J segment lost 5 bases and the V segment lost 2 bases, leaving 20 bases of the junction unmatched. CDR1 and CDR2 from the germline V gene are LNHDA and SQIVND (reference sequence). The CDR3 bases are TGTGCCAGTAGTATATACCTAGCGGGCTCTGGAGACAGCGGGGACGAGCAGTACTTC. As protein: CASSIYLAGSGDSGDEQYF. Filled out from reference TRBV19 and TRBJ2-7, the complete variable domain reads DGGITQSPKYLFRKEGQNVTLSCEQNLNHDAMYWYRQDPGQGLRLIYYSQIVNDFQKGDIAEGYSVSREKKESFPLTVTSAQKNPTAFYLCASSIYLAGSGDSGDEQYFGPGTRLTVT.

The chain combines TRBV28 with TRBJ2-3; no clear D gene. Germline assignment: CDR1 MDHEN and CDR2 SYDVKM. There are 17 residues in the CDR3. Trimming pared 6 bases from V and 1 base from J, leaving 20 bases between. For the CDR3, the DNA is TGTGCCAGCAGCAACCGACTTTTAACACTGGGCACAGATACGCAGTATTTT. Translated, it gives CASSNRLLTLGTDTQYF.

The CDR3 bases are TGTGCCAGCAGCGTAGCTATTGGAGGGCCTCGGACCGGGGAGCTGTTTTTT. Its translation is CASSVAIGGPRTGELFF. The chain links TRBV9 to TRBJ2-2, with D possibly being TRBD2 (6 bases). V was shortened by 0 bases and J by 5 bases, with 17 bases between the two germline ends. Germline V CDR1 and CDR2: SGDLS, YYNGEE. The CDR3 spans 17 residues.

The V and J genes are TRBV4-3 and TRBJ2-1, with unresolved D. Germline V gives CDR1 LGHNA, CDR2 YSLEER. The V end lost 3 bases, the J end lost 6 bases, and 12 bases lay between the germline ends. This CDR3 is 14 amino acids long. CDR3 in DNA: TGCGCCAGCAGCCATTCTGCCAATAGCAATGAGCAGTTCTTC. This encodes CASSHSANSNEQFF.

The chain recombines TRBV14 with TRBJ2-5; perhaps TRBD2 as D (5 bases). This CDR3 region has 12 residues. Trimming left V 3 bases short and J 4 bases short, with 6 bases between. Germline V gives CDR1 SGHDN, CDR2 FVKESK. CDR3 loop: CASSHGGETQYF. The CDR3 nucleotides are TGTGCCAGCAGCCACGGAGGAGAGACCCAGTACTTC.

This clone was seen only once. The DNA for the CDR3 is TGTGCCAGCCGGACAGGGCCCTTGGGTGAAGCTTTCTTT. The encoded protein is CASRTGPLGEAFF. The rearrangement joins TRBV19 to TRBJ1-1, with 8 bases that match TRBD1. CDR1 is LNHDA and CDR2 is SQIVND in the germline V gene (reference sequence). The ends lost 9 bases at V and 7 bases at J; junction bases unmatched: 10. The CDR3 loop spans 13 amino acids.

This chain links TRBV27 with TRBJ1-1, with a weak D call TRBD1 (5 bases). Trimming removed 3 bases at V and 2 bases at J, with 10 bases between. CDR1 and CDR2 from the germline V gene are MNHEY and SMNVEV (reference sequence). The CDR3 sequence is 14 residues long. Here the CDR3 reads CASSLGRKNTEAFF. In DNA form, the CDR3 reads TGTGCCAGCAGTTTGGGACGGAAAAACACTGAAGCTTTCTTT.

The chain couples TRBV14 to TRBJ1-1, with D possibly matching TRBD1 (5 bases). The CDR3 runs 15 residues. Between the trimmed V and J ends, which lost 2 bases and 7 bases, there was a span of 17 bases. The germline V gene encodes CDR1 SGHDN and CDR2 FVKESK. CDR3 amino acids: CASSQLGPGGSEAFF. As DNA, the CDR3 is TGTGCCAGCAGCCAATTAGGCCCGGGGGGGAGTGAAGCTTTCTTT.

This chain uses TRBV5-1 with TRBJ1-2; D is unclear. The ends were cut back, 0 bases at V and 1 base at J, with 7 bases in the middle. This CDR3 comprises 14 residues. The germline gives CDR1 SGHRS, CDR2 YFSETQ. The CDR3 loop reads CASSLAANNYGYTF. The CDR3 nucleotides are TGCGCCAGCAGCTTGGCCGCAAATAACTATGGCTACACCTTC.

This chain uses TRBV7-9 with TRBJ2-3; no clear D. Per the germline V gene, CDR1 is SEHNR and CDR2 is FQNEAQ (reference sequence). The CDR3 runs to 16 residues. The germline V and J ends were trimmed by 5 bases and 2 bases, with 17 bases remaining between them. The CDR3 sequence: CASSHSSVGNTDTQYF. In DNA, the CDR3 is TGTGCCAGCAGCCATTCATCGGTGGGAAACACAGATACGCAGTATTTT.

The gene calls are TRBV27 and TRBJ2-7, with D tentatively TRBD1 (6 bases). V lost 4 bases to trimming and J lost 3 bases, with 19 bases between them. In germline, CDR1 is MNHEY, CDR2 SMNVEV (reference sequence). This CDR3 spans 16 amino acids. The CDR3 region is CASSSNPGAGDYEQYF. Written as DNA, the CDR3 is TGTGCCAGCAGTTCAAATCCAGGGGCGGGTGACTACGAGCAGTACTTC.

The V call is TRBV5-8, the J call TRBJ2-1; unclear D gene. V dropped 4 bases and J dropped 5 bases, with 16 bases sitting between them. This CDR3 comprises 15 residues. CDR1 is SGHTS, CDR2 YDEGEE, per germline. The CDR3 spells CASSRRRRLDNEQFF. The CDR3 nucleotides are TGTGCCAGCAGCCGGCGTCGGCGGCTGGACAATGAGCAGTTCTTC.

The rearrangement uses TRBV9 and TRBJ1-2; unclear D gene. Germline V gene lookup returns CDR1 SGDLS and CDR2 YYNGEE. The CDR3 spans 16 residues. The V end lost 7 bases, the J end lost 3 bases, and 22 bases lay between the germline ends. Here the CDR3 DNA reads TGTGCCAGCGGACCATTGGTGCCAGGAGATTACTATGGCTACACCTTC. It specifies CASGPLVPGDYYGYTF.

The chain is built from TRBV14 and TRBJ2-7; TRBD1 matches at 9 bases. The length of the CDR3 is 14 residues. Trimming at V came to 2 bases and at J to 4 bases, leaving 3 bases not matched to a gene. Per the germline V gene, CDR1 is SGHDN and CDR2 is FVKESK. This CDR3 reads CASSQRDRVYEQYF. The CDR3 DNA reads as TGTGCCAGCAGCCAACGGGACAGGGTTTACGAGCAGTACTTC.